A single sample gave rise to the 18 T cell receptor beta chains below, sequenced in a study of blood T cell repertoires in COVID-19. Repertoires were generated with immunoSEQ multiplex PCR, while TCRdb's copy carries only in-frame clones and drops some. Here the sample spans 29,000 or so clones, roughly nine tenths being singletons. Sequenced material: peripheral blood. Source of these receptors: a man in his fifties with active COVID-19.

This rearrangement joins TRBV7-9 to TRBJ1-1, with D uncertain. Germline V CDR1 and CDR2: SEHNR, FQNEAQ (reference sequence). The CDR3 runs to 13 residues. The V and J ends lost 5 bases and 5 bases respectively, with 12 bases between them. The chain's CDR3 is CASSREEGTEAFF. The CDR3 nucleotides are TGTGCCAGCAGCCGAGAAGAGGGTACTGAAGCTTTCTTT.

This clone was picked up a small number of times. The CDR3 nucleotides read TGTGCCAGCAGTACGGACAGGGGACGGACTGAAGCTTTCTTT. This encodes CASSTDRGRTEAFF. This chain joins TRBV6-5 and TRBJ1-1, with 9 bases aligning to TRBD1. The length of the CDR3 is 14 residues. The V gene's germline CDR1 is MNHEY and CDR2 SVGAGI. Unmatched junction bases numbered 6, after V lost 5 bases and J lost 5 bases.

The chain uses TRBV28 and TRBJ2-7; D is unclear. The ends were cut back, 6 bases at V and 7 bases at J, with 13 bases in the middle. CDR1 is MDHEN and CDR2 is SYDVKM in the germline V gene. This CDR3 has 12 residues. In DNA, the CDR3 is TGTGCCAGCAGCACTGATGTGAGGGAGCAGTACTTC. Its protein product is CASSTDVREQYF. Full variable domain (missing parts from reference TRBV28 and TRBJ2-7): DVKVTQSSRYLVKRTGEKVFLECVQDMDHENMFWYRQDPGLGLRLIYFSYDVKMKEKGDIPEGYSVSREKKERFSLILESASTNQTSMYLCASSTDVREQYFGPGTRLTVT.

This chain links TRBV5-1 with TRBJ1-3, with 10 positions matching TRBD1. Germline lookup yields CDR1 SGHRS and CDR2 YFSETQ. The CDR3 is 15 amino acids. After removal of 4 bases from V and 4 bases from J, the junction contained 5 bases not matched to a gene. The CDR3 DNA is TGCGCCAGCAGCGCGACAGGGGGCAAAGGAAACACCATATATTTT. This sequence encodes CASSATGGKGNTIYF.

This clone appeared a single time. The chain has TRBV18 and TRBJ1-2, with D tentatively TRBD1 (5 bases). Germline CDR1 KGHSH, CDR2 LQKENI. The ends were cut back, 2 bases at V and 8 bases at J, with 15 bases in the middle. The CDR3 extends over 14 amino acids. The CDR3 DNA reads TGTGCCAGCTCACCAGGGACTGTAGTGCAGGGCTACACCTTC. Translation: CASSPGTVVQGYTF.

The chain uses TRBV30 and TRBJ2-2, with D possibly being TRBD1 (5 bases). V was shortened by 3 bases and J by 2 bases, with 10 bases between the two germline ends. This CDR3 is 14 amino acids long. Germline CDR1 is GTSNPN and CDR2 is SVGIG (reference sequence). The CDR3 nucleotides are TGTGCCTGGAGAGATGACAGTAACACCGGGGAGCTGTTTTTT. It specifies CAWRDDSNTGELFF.

This chain links TRBV5-1 with TRBJ2-3; 7 bases match TRBD1. CDR3 length equals 14 residues. Germline V gives CDR1 SGHRS, CDR2 YFSETQ. The ends lost 5 bases at V and 5 bases at J; junction bases unmatched: 8. Here the CDR3 DNA reads TGCGCCAGCAGAGTCCAGGGGGTCGAAGATACGCAGTATTTT. Amino acids: CASRVQGVEDTQYF.

The V and J genes are TRBV6-5 and TRBJ2-7, with 7 bases that match TRBD1. Losses at the gene ends were 8 bases for V and 6 bases for J; bases not matched to a gene: 7. Per germline, CDR1 MNHEY and CDR2 SVGAGI. The CDR3 has 12 residues. CDR3 DNA: TGTGCCAGCGGCCGACAGGGTACCGAGCAGTACTTC. This codes for CASGRQGTEQYF.

This clone has only a few counts. The gene calls are TRBV2 and TRBJ2-2, with 8 bases aligning to TRBD2. CDR1 and CDR2 from the germline V gene are SNHLY and FYNNEI. The V and J ends lost 8 bases and 6 bases, in that order; junction bases with no gene match: 8. The CDR3 runs to 14 residues. CDR3 nucleotides: TGTGCCAGCGTGACGGGAGGGACCGCCGGGGAGCTGTTTTTT. Translation gives CASVTGGTAGELFF.

The V and J genes are TRBV5-1 and TRBJ2-7; 7 bases match TRBD2. The germline gives CDR1 SGHRS, CDR2 YFSETQ. CDR3 length: 15 residues. The V gene end was trimmed by 0 bases and the J gene end by 2 bases; junction bases not matched to a gene: 5. In DNA, the CDR3 is TGCGCCAGCAGCTTGGCCGCGGGGGTTACCTACGAGCAGTACTTC. It translates to CASSLAAGVTYEQYF.

The J gene is TRBJ2-1, the V gene TRBV5-4; maybe TRBD1 (6 bases). Trimming shortened V by 0 bases and J by 1 base, and 11 bases separated the two germline ends. The length of the CDR3 is 16 residues. Per germline, CDR1 SGHNT and CDR2 YYREEE (reference sequence). CDR3 in amino acids: CASSLGRGYSYNEQFF. CDR3 in DNA: TGTGCCAGCAGCTTGGGCAGGGGCTATTCCTACAATGAGCAGTTCTTC.

The gene calls are TRBV12-2 and TRBJ2-1; the listed D gene, TRBD2, was not tested against the DNA. TRBV12-2 is a pseudogene locus. This CDR3 spans 14 amino acids. The CDR3 protein is CASRKRFGGNEQFF. The CDR3 DNA sequence: TGTGCAAGTCGAAAAAGGTTCGGCGGGAATGAGCAGTTCTTC.

V usage is TRBV14 and J usage is TRBJ2-3; 9 nucleotides match TRBD1. CDR3 size: 16 residues. Unmatched junction bases numbered 4, after V lost 1 base and J lost 2 bases. CDR1 is SGHDN and CDR2 is FVKESK in the germline V gene. CDR3 in DNA: TGTGCCAGCAGCCAAGCGGGGACAGGGCCCACAGATACGCAGTATTTT. The encoded protein is CASSQAGTGPTDTQYF.

The chain has TRBV6-5 and TRBJ2-1, with 9 bases that match TRBD1. Germline lookup yields CDR1 MNHEY and CDR2 SVGAGI. V lost 2 bases and J lost 6; bases outside the gene matches: 8. CDR3 size: 16 residues. In nucleotides, the CDR3 is TGTGCCAGCAGTTACCCTACAGGGGGCGCGGTCAATGAGCAGTTCTTC. This translates into CASSYPTGGAVNEQFF.

The chain uses TRBV5-1 and TRBJ2-1, with TRBD2 matching 7 bases. Germline V gene data show CDR1 as SGHRS and CDR2 as YFSETQ. The CDR3 extends over 17 amino acids. V dropped 0 bases and J dropped 0; count of bases not matched to a gene: 6. Here the CDR3 DNA reads TGCGCCAGCAGCTTGGATCCGGGGAGGGGCTCCTACAATGAGCAGTTCTTC. Protein sequence: CASSLDPGRGSYNEQFF.

This clone was observed a single time. V usage is TRBV23-1 and J usage is TRBJ1-6; no clear D gene. TRBV23-1 belongs to the ORF category, with a function that is uncertain. The CDR3 contains 15 residues. The V end was cut by 4 bases, the J end by 8 bases, with 15 bases between. The CDR3 DNA follows: TGCGCCAGCAGTCCGGGTCGGAGACGGTATTCACCCCTCCACTTT. Residues: CASSPGRRRYSPLHF.

The chain combines TRBV5-1 with TRBJ2-3; tentatively, D is TRBD1 (5 bases). Germline V gene sequence: CDR1 SGHRS, CDR2 YFSETQ. The length of the CDR3 is 17 residues. The V gene lost 0 bases and the J gene lost 2 bases, with 16 bases spanning the gap. This CDR3 is CASSLGRTHTLTDTQYF. CDR3 sequence (DNA): TGCGCCAGCAGCTTGGGACGGACACATACCCTCACAGATACGCAGTATTTT.

V is TRBV4-1 and J is TRBJ2-3, with 7 bases fitting TRBD2. This CDR3 contains 16 residues. The V gene's germline CDR1 is MGHRA and CDR2 YSYEKL. Trimming cost V 4 bases and J 6 bases; bases outside gene matches: 13. The CDR3 is CASSPRGRARFDTQYF. The CDR3 nucleotides are TGCGCCAGCAGCCCCAGAGGGAGGGCTAGATTTGATACGCAGTATTTT.